This T cell receptor beta chain was sequenced during a study of Ad26.COV2.S vaccination and SARS-CoV-2 variants. Concerning this clone itself: Its antigen is not identified.

Whole-study results and caveats: People given the vaccine had a wider spike-specific TCR breadth than placebo recipients did. Following vaccination, spike-specific CD8+ and CD4+ T cell responses reportedly exhibited substantial breadth. Vaccine and placebo groups showed comparable non-spike TCR breadth.

TCRdb's copy holds only in-frame clones and misses some; the assay was immunoSEQ multiplex PCR. The repertoire consists of about 410,000 clones, with around 89% occurring once and the leading ten covering under 2%. Treatment defined: approximately 18 received Ad26.COV2.S at low or high dose, single or two shots; several received placebo; per-sample allocation not given. The study sampled participants on day 63 after the first vaccine or placebo injection. This CDR3 has 17 amino acids. The clonotype comes from a person between 18 and 65 years old who received the Ad26.COV2.S COVID-19 vaccine or a placebo. The sequenced sample was peripheral blood, obtained in a trial of Ad26.COV2.S vaccine versus placebo. The chain couples TRBV21-1 to TRBJ2-3; TRBD1 is the table's D call, not checked against the DNA. TRBV21-1 is labeled a pseudogene. CDR3 coding DNA: TGTGCCAGCAGCGCTCAGGAGTCCCGGGACAGGGAACAAACGCAGTATTTT. It translates to CASSAQESRDREQTQYF.